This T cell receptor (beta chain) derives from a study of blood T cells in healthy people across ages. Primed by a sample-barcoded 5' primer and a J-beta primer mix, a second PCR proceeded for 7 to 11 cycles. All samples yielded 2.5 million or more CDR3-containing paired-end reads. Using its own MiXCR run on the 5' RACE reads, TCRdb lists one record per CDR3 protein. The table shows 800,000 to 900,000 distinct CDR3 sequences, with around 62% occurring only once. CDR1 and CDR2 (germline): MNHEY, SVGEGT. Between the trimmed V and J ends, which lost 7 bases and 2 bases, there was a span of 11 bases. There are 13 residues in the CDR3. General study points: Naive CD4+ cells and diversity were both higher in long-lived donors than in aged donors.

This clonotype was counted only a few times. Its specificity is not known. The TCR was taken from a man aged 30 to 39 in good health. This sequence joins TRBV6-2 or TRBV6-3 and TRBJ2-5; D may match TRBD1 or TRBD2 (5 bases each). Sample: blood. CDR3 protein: CASKWDLQETQYF. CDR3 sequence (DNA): TGTGCCAGCAAATGGGACCTACAAGAGACCCAGTACTTC.